One sample yielded the 27 T cell receptor beta chains listed below, sequenced in a study of cytomegalovirus exposure and HLA in healthy donors. The study ran its PCR with 60 Vbeta and 13 Jbeta primers. The data were produced by immunoSEQ multiplex PCR, yet TCRdb's version contains in-frame clones alone and is incomplete. This sample carries about 170,000 clones, more than 70% of them seen once, and the ten largest clones take around 1.5%. Sequencing input: PBMCs. These receptors were taken from a male donor in good health and CMV-seronegative.

J is TRBJ2-7 and V is TRBV13, with D possibly TRBD2 on 5 matching bases. Germline values: CDR1 PRHDT, CDR2 FYEKMQ (reference sequence). This CDR3 is 15 amino acids long. The V end lost 2 bases, the J end lost 1 base, and 12 bases lay between the germline ends. In nucleotides, the CDR3 is TGTGCCAGCAGCTTAACAACCCCGGGGTCCTACGAGCAGTACTTC. The encoded protein is CASSLTTPGSYEQYF. The entire variable domain, with the rest obtained from reference TRBV13 and TRBJ2-7, is as follows: AAGVIQSPRHLIKEKRETATLKCYPIPRHDTVYWYQQGPGQDPQFLISFYEKMQSDKGSIPDRFSAQQFSDYHSELNMSSLELGDSALYFCASSLTTPGSYEQYFGPGTRLTVT.

V usage is TRBV11-3 and J usage is TRBJ2-7; D might be TRBD1 (7 bases). Looked up from germline, CDR1 is SGHNT and CDR2 is YENEEA. Trimming cost V 2 bases and J 3 bases, with 14 bases left between them. This CDR3 spans 15 amino acids. The CDR3 is CASSLRGDSLYEQYF. As DNA, the CDR3 is TGTGCCAGCAGCTTAAGGGGGGACAGCCTCTACGAGCAGTACTTC. The full variable domain, completed using reference TRBV11-3 and TRBJ2-7, is EAGVVQSPRYKIIEKKQPVAFWCNPISGHNTLYWYLQNLGQGPELLIRYENEEAVDDSQLPKDRFSAERLKGVDSTLKIQPAELGDSAVYLCASSLRGDSLYEQYFGPGTRLTVT.

The rearrangement joins TRBV11-1 to TRBJ1-4; 7 nucleotides align to TRBD1. Trimming removed 5 bases from V and 0 bases from J; junction bases left unmatched: 3. Germline CDR1 is SGHAT and CDR2 is FQDESV (reference sequence). The CDR3 is 15 amino acids. CDR3 sequence reads: CASSPGTATNEKLFF. The CDR3 bases are TGTGCCAGCAGCCCCGGGACAGCAACTAATGAAAAACTGTTTTTT. Full variable domain (rest looked up from reference TRBV11-1 and TRBJ1-4): EAEVAQSPRYKITEKSQAVAFWCDPISGHATLYWYRQILGQGPELLVQFQDESVVDDSQLPKDRFSAERLKGVDSTLKIQPAELGDSAMYLCASSPGTATNEKLFFGSGTQLSVL.

This rearrangement joins TRBV5-1 to TRBJ1-1; D might be TRBD1 (6 bases). The CDR3 contains 14 residues. The germline gives CDR1 SGHRS, CDR2 YFSETQ. The V gene lost 2 bases and the J gene lost 2 bases, with 10 bases spanning the gap. CDR3 DNA sequence: TGCGCCAGCAGCTTAGGGGGGGCCAACACTGAAGCTTTCTTT. Translation: CASSLGGANTEAFF.

The CDR3 DNA reads TGCAGTGCTATCGGGGGAGCGCAGTTCTTC. It translates to CSAIGGAQFF. This chain connects TRBV20-1 to TRBJ2-1; weak D call: TRBD2 (6 bases). This CDR3 spans 10 amino acids. Germline loops: CDR1 DFQATT, CDR2 SNEGSKA (reference sequence). V was clipped by 4 bases and J by 12 bases, with 10 bases between them.

As concerns this clone: The sample holds other DNA sequences that translate to the same CDR3. V usage is TRBV5-1 and J usage is TRBJ2-2, with 10 bases that match TRBD1. Germline trimming cut 0 bases from V and 4 bases from J; bases unmatched to any gene: 0. The germline V gene encodes CDR1 SGHRS and CDR2 YFSETQ. The CDR3 spans 15 residues. CDR3 in DNA: TGCGCCAGCAGCTTGGGGGACAGGGGCACCGGGGAGCTGTTTTTT. Protein sequence: CASSLGDRGTGELFF.

This clone was seen just once. The V gene is TRBV12-5, the J gene TRBJ1-4, with D tentatively TRBD1 (5 bases). Germline values: CDR1 LGHNT, CDR2 FRNRAP. V lost 4 bases and J 10 bases, leaving 13 bases between the germline ends. The CDR3 totals 13 residues. The CDR3 DNA sequence: TGTGCTAGTGGTTCCCGCAGGGATAGAAAACTGTTTTTT. Translation gives CASGSRRDRKLFF.

V gene TRBV7-3 combines with J gene TRBJ1-1; 9 bases fit TRBD1. V was pared by 1 base and J by 7 bases, with 1 base of the junction left unmatched. CDR1 and CDR2 (germline): SGHTA, FQGTGA. This CDR3 is built from 13 residues. The DNA for the CDR3 is TGTGCCAGCAGCTTAAAGACAGGGGGTGAAGCTTTCTTT. This translates into CASSLKTGGEAFF.

This clone occurred once. V is TRBV5-6 and J is TRBJ2-2; 13 bases are a match to TRBD2. Germline V gene lookup returns CDR1 SGHDT and CDR2 YYEEEE. The V and J ends lost 4 bases and 4 bases, in that order; junction bases with no gene match: 7. The CDR3 contains 17 residues. CDR3 sequence (DNA): TGTGCCAGCAGCCCGGGGACTAGCGGGACTCGCACCGGGGAGCTGTTTTTT. It encodes CASSPGTSGTRTGELFF.

J is TRBJ2-7 and V is TRBV7-9, with 8 bases aligning to TRBD2. Germline V gene lookup returns CDR1 SEHNR and CDR2 FQNEAQ (reference sequence). V shed 3 bases and J 2 bases; nucleotides not matched to a gene: 6. The length of the CDR3 is 15 residues. For the CDR3, the DNA is TGTGCCAGCAGCTTCTCGGGGGGGTCCCCCTACGAGCAGTACTTC. This gives the protein CASSFSGGSPYEQYF.

The rearrangement uses TRBV7-9 and TRBJ1-2; a weak D match, TRBD1 (6 bases). The CDR3 sequence is 18 residues long. Per germline, CDR1 SEHNR and CDR2 FQNEAQ (reference sequence). Trimming removed 7 bases at V and 2 bases at J, with 26 bases between. The CDR3 coding sequence is TGTGCCAGCAACTTTAGAAAAGCGGCAGGGGCCCTAAACTATGGCTACACCTTC. This sequence encodes CASNFRKAAGALNYGYTF.

CDR3 DNA: TGTGCTAGTGGTTTTATATCGGTGAGCGGGGGTGGCACCGGGGAGCTGTTTTTT. Translated, it gives CASGFISVSGGGTGELFF. This sequence joins TRBV12-5 and TRBJ2-2; 8 bases fit TRBD2. Germline CDR1 LGHNT, CDR2 FRNRAP. Trimming took 3 bases from V and 4 from J; bases not matched to a gene: 13. The CDR3 length is 18 residues.

V usage is TRBV11-2 and J usage is TRBJ2-3, with 9 bases identical to TRBD1. With V trimmed by 7 bases and J by 4 bases, 6 bases remained unmatched. The CDR3 length is 14 residues. Per germline, CDR1 SGHAT and CDR2 FQNNGV. CDR3: CASTDTGGPDTQYF. The CDR3, as DNA: TGTGCCAGCACTGATACAGGGGGCCCAGATACGCAGTATTTT.

This chain joins TRBV10-3 and TRBJ2-5; no clear D. Germline V gene sequence: CDR1 ENHRY, CDR2 SYGVKD. With 4 bases removed from V and 0 bases from J, the gap between germline ends came to 9 bases. This CDR3 has 14 residues. Written as DNA, the CDR3 is TGTGCCATCAGTGGCGCAGGTTACCAAGAGACCCAGTACTTC. Translated: CAISGAGYQETQYF.

This chain links TRBV5-1 with TRBJ1-1, with TRBD1 matching over 8 bases. Germline CDR1 SGHRS, CDR2 YFSETQ. V gave up 4 bases and J gave up 1 base; unmatched junction bases: 3. The CDR3 loop spans 14 amino acids. The DNA for the CDR3 is TGCGCCAGCAGCGGGGACAGGTGGAACACTGAAGCTTTCTTT. It codes for CASSGDRWNTEAFF.

Here the CDR3 DNA reads TGTGCCACCTCCCGGGGGGGCTACACAGATACGCAGTATTTT. This codes for CATSRGGYTDTQYF. The chain recombines TRBV7-3 with TRBJ2-3; the match to TRBD2 covers 8 bases. Losses at the gene ends were 10 bases for V and 2 bases for J; bases not matched to a gene: 8. Looked up from germline, CDR1 is SGHTA and CDR2 is FQGTGA. The CDR3 runs to 14 residues.

V gene TRBV27 combines with J gene TRBJ2-7, with 8 bases matching TRBD1. Germline CDR1 is MNHEY and CDR2 is SMNVEV (reference sequence). V lost 7 bases, J lost 6 bases, and 11 bases stayed unmatched. The CDR3 has 14 residues. In nucleotides, the CDR3 is TGTGCCAGCAACGTGGGGCAGGGGGCGGGCGAGCAGTACTTC. As protein: CASNVGQGAGEQYF.

V is TRBV6-5 and J is TRBJ2-3; 8 positions agree with TRBD2. The CDR3 sequence is 15 residues long. Germline trimming cut 7 bases from V and 3 bases from J; bases unmatched to any gene: 9. Germline V gene data show CDR1 as MNHEY and CDR2 as SVGAGI. The CDR3 coding sequence is TGTGCCAGCACCGCACGGGGGGGCGTGACAGATACGCAGTATTTT. It translates to CASTARGGVTDTQYF.

The chain uses TRBV4-2 and TRBJ2-2, with D possibly being TRBD1 (6 bases). V was cut by 4 bases and J by 2 bases, with 14 bases left in between. Germline V lookup: CDR1 LGHNA, CDR2 YNFKEQ. This CDR3 has 16 amino acids. The CDR3: CASSLRRTDNTGELFF. CDR3 DNA sequence: TGTGCCAGCAGCCTTCGGCGGACAGATAACACCGGGGAGCTGTTTTTT.

The chain joins TRBV7-7 to TRBJ2-2, with unresolved D. The CDR3 extends over 16 amino acids. CDR1 is SSHAT and CDR2 is FNYEAQ in the germline V gene (reference sequence). The V and J ends lost 5 bases and 2 bases respectively, with 15 bases between them. In DNA, the CDR3 is TGTGCCAGCAGCCCACATGGCCCAGGAAACACCGGGGAGCTGTTTTTT. Encoded protein: CASSPHGPGNTGELFF.

The chain combines TRBV28 with TRBJ1-4, with 7 bases that match TRBD1. The CDR3 is 15 residues long. Germline V CDR1 and CDR2: MDHEN, SYDVKM. J gave up 5 bases and V 7 bases, and 10 bases lay outside the gene matches. CDR3 residues: CASTPSTGKNEKLFF. CDR3 nucleotide sequence: TGTGCCAGCACCCCATCGACAGGGAAAAATGAAAAACTGTTTTTT.

V is TRBV27 and J is TRBJ1-1; the D is unclear. Trimming pared 2 bases from V and 1 base from J, leaving 11 bases between. The CDR3 spans 15 residues. The germline V gene has CDR1 MNHEY and CDR2 SMNVEV (reference sequence). The CDR3: CASSLVSRGNTEAFF. CDR3 bases: TGTGCCAGCAGTTTAGTTAGCCGGGGGAACACTGAAGCTTTCTTT.

This chain joins TRBV27 and TRBJ2-7; D unclear. This CDR3 spans 17 amino acids. Trimming removed 5 bases from V and 5 bases from J, with 25 bases in between. CDR1 is MNHEY, CDR2 SMNVEV, per germline (reference sequence). DNA for the CDR3: TGTGCCAGCAGTACAACTACCACGCTATCTTCTCTCGACGAGCAGTACTTC. Its translation is CASSTTTTLSSLDEQYF.

About this clone: The junction departs from germline at one end; a sequencing error may be responsible. The chain uses TRBV9 and TRBJ2-1, with 10 bases identical to TRBD2. This CDR3 has 14 residues. Germline V gene sequence: CDR1 SGDLS, CDR2 YYNGEE. CDR3 loop: CASSIAGGINEQFF. The CDR3 DNA sequence: TGTGCCAGCAGTATAGCGGGGGGCATAAATGAACAGTTCTTC.

This chain links TRBV19 with TRBJ1-2; 7 nucleotides agree with TRBD1. Germline V gene sequence: CDR1 LNHDA, CDR2 SQIVND (reference sequence). The CDR3 length is 15 residues. V dropped 5 bases and J dropped 2; count of bases not matched to a gene: 8. DNA for the CDR3: TGTGCCAGTAGTCTCCAAGGACAGGCGAACTATGGCTACACCTTC. It encodes CASSLQGQANYGYTF.

The gene calls are TRBV5-6 and TRBJ2-1; D may be TRBD2 (6 bases). Trimming stripped 4 bases from V and 6 bases from J, with 11 bases between. The CDR3 spans 13 residues. In germline, CDR1 is SGHDT, CDR2 YYEEEE. Written as DNA, the CDR3 is TGTGCCAGCAGCAAAATAGCGGCCAATGAGCAGTTCTTC. This translates into CASSKIAANEQFF.

A word on this clone: The CDR3 end shows no conserved phenylalanine or tryptophan, and so a read error is likely. The rearrangement links TRBV2 to TRBJ1-2; a possible D gene is TRBD1 (5 bases). With 6 bases removed from V and 4 bases from J, the gap between germline ends came to 12 bases. Germline V gives CDR1 SNHLY, CDR2 FYNNEI. The CDR3 spans 13 residues. The DNA for the CDR3 is TGTGCCAGCAGCACGGACACCACCTATGGCTACACCTGC. Protein: CASSTDTTYGYTC.